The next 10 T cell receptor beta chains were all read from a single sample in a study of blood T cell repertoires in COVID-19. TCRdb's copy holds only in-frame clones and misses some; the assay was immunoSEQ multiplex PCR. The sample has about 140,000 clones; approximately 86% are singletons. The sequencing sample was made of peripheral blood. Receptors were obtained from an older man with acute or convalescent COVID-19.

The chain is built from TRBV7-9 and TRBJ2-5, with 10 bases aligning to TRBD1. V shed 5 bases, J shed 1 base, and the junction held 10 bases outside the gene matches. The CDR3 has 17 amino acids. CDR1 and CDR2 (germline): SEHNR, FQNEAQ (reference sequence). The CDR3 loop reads CASSADPDRGFQETQYF. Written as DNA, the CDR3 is TGTGCCAGCAGCGCCGACCCGGACAGGGGGTTCCAAGAGACCCAGTACTTC.

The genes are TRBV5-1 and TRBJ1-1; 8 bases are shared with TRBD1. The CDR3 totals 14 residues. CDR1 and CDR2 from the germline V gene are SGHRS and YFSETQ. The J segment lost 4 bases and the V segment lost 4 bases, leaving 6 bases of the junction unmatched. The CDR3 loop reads CASSSTGGGTEAFF. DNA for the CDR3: TGCGCCAGCAGCAGCACAGGGGGTGGCACTGAAGCTTTCTTT.

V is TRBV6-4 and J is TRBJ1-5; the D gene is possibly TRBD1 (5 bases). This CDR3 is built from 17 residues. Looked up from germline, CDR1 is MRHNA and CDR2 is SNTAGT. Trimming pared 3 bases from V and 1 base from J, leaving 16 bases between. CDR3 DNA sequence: TGTGCCAGCAGTGAAATCTTCAGGACAAAGAGCAATCAGCCCCAGCATTTT. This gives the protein CASSEIFRTKSNQPQHF.

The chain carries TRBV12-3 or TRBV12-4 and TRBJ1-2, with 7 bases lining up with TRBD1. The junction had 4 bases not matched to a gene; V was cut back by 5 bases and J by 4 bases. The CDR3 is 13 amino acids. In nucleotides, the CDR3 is TGTGCCAGCAGTCCAGGGACAGCCTATGGCTACACCTTC. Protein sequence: CASSPGTAYGYTF.

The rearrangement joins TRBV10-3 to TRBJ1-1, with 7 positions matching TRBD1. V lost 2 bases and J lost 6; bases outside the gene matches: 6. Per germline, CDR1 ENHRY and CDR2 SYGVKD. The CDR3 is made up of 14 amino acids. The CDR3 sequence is CAISERGLSSEAFF. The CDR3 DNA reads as TGTGCCATCAGTGAGAGGGGGCTGTCCTCTGAAGCTTTCTTT.

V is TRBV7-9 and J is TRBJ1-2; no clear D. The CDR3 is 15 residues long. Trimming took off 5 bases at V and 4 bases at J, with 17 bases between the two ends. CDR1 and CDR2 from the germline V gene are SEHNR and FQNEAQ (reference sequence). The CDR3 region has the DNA TGTGCCAGCAGCCGAGCGTCGTTGGAGCCCTATGGCTACACCTTC. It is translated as CASSRASLEPYGYTF.

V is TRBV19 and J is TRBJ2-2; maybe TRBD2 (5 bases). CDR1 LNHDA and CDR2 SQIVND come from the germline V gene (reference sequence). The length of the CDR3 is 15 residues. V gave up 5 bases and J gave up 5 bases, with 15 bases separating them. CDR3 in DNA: TGTGCCAGTAGTTGGGGAGCAGCGGTAACCGGGGAGCTGTTTTTT. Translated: CASSWGAAVTGELFF.

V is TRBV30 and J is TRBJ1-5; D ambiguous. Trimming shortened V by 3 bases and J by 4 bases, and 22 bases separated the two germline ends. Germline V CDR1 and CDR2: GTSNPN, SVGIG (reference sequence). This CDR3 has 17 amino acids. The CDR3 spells CAWSDRNFLGLNQPQHF. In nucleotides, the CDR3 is TGTGCCTGGAGCGATAGGAACTTCTTGGGCCTTAATCAGCCCCAGCATTTT.

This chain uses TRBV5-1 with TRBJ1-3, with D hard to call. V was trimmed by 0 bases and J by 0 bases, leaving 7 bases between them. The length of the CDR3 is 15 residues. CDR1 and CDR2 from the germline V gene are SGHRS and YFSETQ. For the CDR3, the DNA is TGCGCCAGCAGCTTGGAACAGTTCTCTGGAAACACCATATATTTT. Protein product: CASSLEQFSGNTIYF.

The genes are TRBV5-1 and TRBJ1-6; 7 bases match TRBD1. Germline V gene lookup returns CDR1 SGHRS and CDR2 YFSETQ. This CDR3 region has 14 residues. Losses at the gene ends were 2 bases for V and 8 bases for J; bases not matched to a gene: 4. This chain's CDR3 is CASSLRGQDSPLHF. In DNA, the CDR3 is TGCGCCAGCAGCTTAAGGGGGCAGGATTCACCCCTCCACTTT.